The 9 T cell receptor beta chains given below trace back to one sample, sequenced in a study of chemoradiotherapy in HPV16-positive cancers. The method was immunoSEQ multiplex PCR; TCRdb's version includes in-frame clones alone and lacks a portion of them. Of hundreds of clones in the sample, roughly 92% were seen once. Source: tumor tissue, taken from a patient who underwent chemoradiotherapy. The receptors were sampled from a human donor with HPV-associated anogenital cancer.

The V and J genes are TRBV5-5 and TRBJ2-2; no clear D gene. Germline lookup yields CDR1 SGHKS and CDR2 YYEKEE (reference sequence). This CDR3 contains 13 residues. Trimming cost V 4 bases and J 5 bases, with 9 bases left between them. In nucleotides, the CDR3 is TGTGCCAGCAGCGAACTGTTTACCGGGGAGCTGTTTTTT. Translating it yields CASSELFTGELFF. The whole variable domain, filled in from reference TRBV5-5 and TRBJ2-2, reads DAGVTQSPTHLIKTRGQQVTLRCSPISGHKSVSWYQQVLGQGPQFIFQYYEKEERGRGNFPDRFSARQFPNYSSELNVNALLLGDSALYLCASSELFTGELFFGEGSRLTVL.

This sequence joins TRBV13 and TRBJ2-1, with TRBD2 matching over 15 bases. V was pared by 5 bases and J by 5 bases, with 7 bases of the junction left unmatched. The CDR3 runs 17 residues. Per germline, CDR1 PRHDT and CDR2 FYEKMQ (reference sequence). The CDR3 spells CASSPGTSGRLHNEQFF. CDR3 nucleotide sequence: TGTGCCAGCAGCCCGGGGACTAGCGGGAGGCTGCACAATGAGCAGTTCTTC.

The V and J genes are TRBV11-3 and TRBJ1-6, with D tentatively TRBD1 (6 bases). Trimming cost V 5 bases and J 5 bases, with 13 bases left between them. This CDR3 is 15 amino acids long. Germline CDR1 reads SGHNT; CDR2 reads YENEEA. The CDR3 DNA sequence: TGTGCCAGCAGCGCACAGGGTAGGGATAATTCACCCCTCCACTTT. This codes for CASSAQGRDNSPLHF.

The chain employs TRBV14 and TRBJ1-6, with 7 bases matching TRBD1. Trimming at V came to 4 bases and at J to 1 base, leaving 7 bases not matched to a gene. Germline CDR1 SGHDN, CDR2 FVKESK. CDR3 length: 17 amino acids. CDR3 in DNA: TGTGCCAGCAGCCCCAAATTCAGGGGGTCCTATAATTCACCCCTCCACTTT. It codes for CASSPKFRGSYNSPLHF. Filled out from reference TRBV14 and TRBJ1-6, the complete variable domain reads EAGVTQFPSHSVIEKGQTVTLRCDPISGHDNLYWYRRVMGKEIKFLLHFVKESKQDESGMPNNRFLAERTGGTYSTLKVQPAELEDSGVYFCASSPKFRGSYNSPLHFGNGTRLTVT.

This clone appeared a few times. The chain uses TRBV30 and TRBJ1-4; D is uncertain. From germline, CDR1 is GTSNPN and CDR2 SVGIG (reference sequence). The V gene lost 5 bases and the J gene lost 8 bases, with 12 bases spanning the gap. This CDR3 contains 12 residues. The CDR3 DNA reads as TGTGCCTGGTCTCTTTGGGCGGAAAAACTGTTTTTT. It codes for CAWSLWAEKLFF. Together with reference TRBV30 and TRBJ1-4, the CDR3 gives the full variable domain: SQTIHQWPATLVQPVGSPLSLECTVEGTSNPNLYWYRQAAGRGLQLLFYSVGIGQISSEVPQNLSASRPQDRQFILSSKKLLLSDSGFYLCAWSLWAEKLFFGSGTQLSVL.

The CDR3 sequence is CASSQEMDRKNIQYF. The CDR3 nucleotides are TGTGCCAGCAGCCAAGAAATGGACAGAAAAAACATTCAGTACTTC. The chain couples TRBV14 to TRBJ2-4; possibly TRBD1 for D (6 bases). This CDR3 region has 15 residues. V was pared by 0 bases and J by 4 bases, with 10 bases between. Germline V gene data show CDR1 as SGHDN and CDR2 as FVKESK. Complete variable domain (other parts from reference TRBV14 and TRBJ2-4): EAGVTQFPSHSVIEKGQTVTLRCDPISGHDNLYWYRRVMGKEIKFLLHFVKESKQDESGMPNNRFLAERTGGTYSTLKVQPAELEDSGVYFCASSQEMDRKNIQYFGAGTRLSVL.

V usage is TRBV7-2 and J usage is TRBJ2-1, with 7 positions matching TRBD1. Germline values: CDR1 SGHTA, CDR2 FQGNSA. The CDR3 has 13 amino acids. J was trimmed by 11 bases and V by 3 bases; bases with no gene match: 7. The CDR3 region has the DNA TGTGCCAGCAGCTTCGGGACAGAAGGAAAGCAGTTCTTC. It specifies CASSFGTEGKQFF. The full variable domain, its missing parts supplied by reference TRBV7-2 and TRBJ2-1, is GAGVSQSPSNKVTEKGKDVELRCDPISGHTALYWYRQSLGQGLEFLIYFQGNSAPDKSGLPSDRFSAERTGGSVSTLTIQRTQQEDSAVYLCASSFGTEGKQFFGPGTRLTVL.

This clone was detected once. The rearrangement uses TRBV6-4 and TRBJ1-1; 8 bases map to TRBD1. The germline V gene encodes CDR1 MRHNA and CDR2 SNTAGT. The CDR3 consists of 14 residues. The V gene end was trimmed by 6 bases and the J gene end by 1 base; junction bases not matched to a gene: 4. The DNA for the CDR3 is TGTGCCAGCAGCGAGACAGGGGCGAACACTGAAGCTTTCTTT. Translating gives CASSETGANTEAFF.

The chain is built from TRBV19 and TRBJ1-1; maybe TRBD1 (6 bases). From germline, CDR1 is LNHDA and CDR2 SQIVND (reference sequence). This CDR3 comprises 15 residues. Trimming removed 6 bases from V and 1 base from J, with 15 bases in between. The CDR3 loop is CASRPQGPQNTEAFF. CDR3 nucleotide sequence: TGTGCCAGTAGACCACAGGGACCGCAGAACACTGAAGCTTTCTTT. Full variable domain (missing parts from reference TRBV19 and TRBJ1-1): DGGITQSPKYLFRKEGQNVTLSCEQNLNHDAMYWYRQDPGQGLRLIYYSQIVNDFQKGDIAEGYSVSREKKESFPLTVTSAQKNPTAFYLCASRPQGPQNTEAFFGQGTRLTVV.